This T cell receptor beta chain was captured by sequencing in a study of OX40 agonist ivuxolimab in advanced cancers. About the investigation overall: Ivuxolimab was a fully human IgG2 agonistic monoclonal antibody targeting the costimulatory receptor OX40 (CD134). Intravenous ivuxolimab was administered to patients every 2 weeks at six dose levels: 0.01, 0.1, 0.3, 1.5, 3 and 10 mg/kg. Of the 50 or so patients in dose escalation, about 19 had hepatocellular carcinoma, roughly 15 had melanoma, 9 had renal cell carcinoma and 9 had head and neck cancer. A male proportion of about 79% and a mean age of about 60 years, ranging from about 23 to 90, were recorded for the dose-escalation cohort. Patients were allowed to have had prior anti-PD-1, anti-PD-L1 or anti-CTLA-4 therapy, and approximately 41% of the dose-escalation patients had previously received checkpoint inhibitors. Three dose-escalation patients achieved partial responses, one with hepatocellular carcinoma and two with cutaneous melanoma. Peripheral TCRbeta sequencing was intended to test whether TCR sequence diversity was altered and clonal T-cell expansion was caused by ivuxolimab. The paper describes the monotherapy dose-escalation part (N of about 47 patients) of the phase I trial of ivuxolimab.

The CDR3 sequence holds 14 residues, the cysteine and phenylalanine included. The DNA shown is the 42-base CDR3, in frame from base 1. Deletion took 3 bases off V and 4 bases off J, with a span of 12 bases between the germline ends. The germline V gene (reference sequence) provides CDR1 SGHAT and CDR2 FQDESV. General study outcomes and caveats: At doses from 0.1 to 3.0 mg/kg, clonal expansion was seen in both CD4+ and CD8+ blood T cells between baseline and week 6. Partial responders in the 0.1-3.0 mg/kg groups had among the lowest normalized peripheral clonal expansion, especially among CD8+ T cells. Low levels of normalized T-cell clonal expansion were also seen in some patients who did not respond. On average, CD8+ T cells showed more expanded clones than CD4+ T cells after ivuxolimab. The antigen specificity of the clonally expanded peripheral T cells was not determined.

Genomic DNA was extracted from sorted cells for sequencing of the TCRbeta CDR3 region. The immunoSEQ Assay was used for sequencing of TCRbeta CDR3 regions. The source is immuneACCESS, and TCRdb retained only in-frame sequences with V and J called. Part of the clones is not carried over; for the studies checked, unresolved V genes explain less than half of this, and the remainder is unexplained. Recorded for this sample are around 25,000 clones; around 90% of them occurred a single time. The ten largest clones add up to 30% to 35% of the sample. Patients with a history of autoimmune disease or receiving systemic immunosuppression were excluded from the trial. Peripheral blood for TCR sequencing was collected from all dose cohorts at baseline, on cycle 4 day 1, and on cycle 7 day 1. The samples were drawn from a first-in-human, open-label, multicenter phase I dose-escalation trial of ivuxolimab. The trial enrolled adults with locally advanced or metastatic head and neck squamous cell, hepatocellular, melanoma or renal cell carcinoma. CD4+ and CD8+ T cells were sorted separately from peripheral blood before TCR sequencing.

As for this clone: Its antigen is unknown. Within one base of it there is no much larger clone, and no base qualities were kept.

The receptor's source is an adult with an advanced solid tumor such as melanoma, head and neck, liver or kidney cancer. Rearrangement joined TRBV11-1 to TRBJ1-1; the D gene is possibly TRBD1, with 6 bases matching. This specimen consisted of CD4+ or CD8+ T cells sorted from blood, obtained in a trial of the OX40 agonist ivuxolimab. Here the CDR3 is given as CASSLQQGSTEAFF. The nucleotide sequence reads as follows: TGTGCCAGCAGCTTGCAGCAGGGGAGCACTGAAGCTTTCTTT.